This record covers a single TCR beta chain. This could be a read error, since a much larger clone is one nucleotide away. This CDR3 contains 14 residues. The V gene's germline CDR1 is SGHTA and CDR2 FQGNSA. V was pared by 2 bases and J by 4 bases, with 8 bases between. These data belong to a study of blood T cells in healthy people across ages. Study at large: Using template switching, researchers captured about one barcoded beta molecule for each two T cells.

A second PCR of 7 to 11 cycles used a sample-barcoded 5' primer and a J-beta primer mix. The authors tagged each cDNA molecule using a template-switch adaptor with 12 random nucleotides. TCRdb re-analysed the 5' RACE reads in MiXCR, keeping a single row per CDR3 protein. The data hold fewer than 900,000 distinct CDR3 sequences, with around 48% observed a single time. The clonotype was recovered from a woman aged 60-75 years in good health. This chain joins TRBV7-2 and TRBJ2-2; D unresolved. The sequencing sample was made of blood. As DNA, the CDR3 is TGTGCCAGCAGCTTACAACAGAGCACCGGGGAGCTGTTTTTT. Amino acid sequence: CASSLQQSTGELFF.